This entry lists 24 T cell receptor beta chains sequenced from one sample in a study of regulatory T cells in long-lasting Graves disease (dated by TCRdb to the early 2020s). The time point label here, explained by the study, means: newly diagnosed GD, antithyroid drugs for less than 3 months. For both TCR sequencing and RNA sequencing, RNA was extracted from PBMCs using TRIzol. Libraries were made using multiplex PCR. For sequencing, an Illumina HiSeq 4000 was employed. TCR beta libraries were built with iRepertoire HTBI primers and Arm-PCR amplification of CDR3 regions. The public sequencing data were trimmed at Q25 with fastp and processed into clonotypes with MiXCR by TCRdb, which kept only in-frame beta chains. One record per CDR3 amino acid sequence lists the most common genes and DNA. Here the sample has about 200,000 distinct CDR3 sequences; about 19% occur a single time. The top ten clones comprise approximately 10% of the sample.

These data were also reused for a study on T cells in Graves' hyperthyroidism and ophthalmopathy.

The specimen comprised peripheral blood mononuclear cells (PBMCs), sampled at new diagnosis, from a patient treated with antithyroid drugs. These receptors originate from a woman aged 30 to 39 with Graves disease. Donor details come from another sample of the same person, matched by shared clones.

This clonotype was counted ten times or more. The CDR3 here is CASSPPTNSGANVLTF. The CDR3 DNA follows: TGTGCCAGCTCACCACCAACCAACTCTGGGGCCAACGTCCTGACTTTC. The V call is TRBV18, the J call TRBJ2-6, with D uncertain. CDR3 size: 16 residues. Per the germline V gene, CDR1 is KGHSH and CDR2 is LQKENI. V was trimmed by 0 bases and J by 0 bases, leaving 6 bases between them.

This clonotype was observed a few times. In DNA, the CDR3 is TGCGCCAGCAGCTTGGGGACGTTGTACAATGAGCAGTTCTTC. It encodes CASSLGTLYNEQFF. The chain recombines TRBV5-1 with TRBJ2-1; D is unresolved. V lost 0 bases and J 4 bases, leaving 8 bases between the germline ends. CDR3 length equals 14 residues. Germline assignment: CDR1 SGHRS and CDR2 YFSETQ.

This clonotype was found many times. The CDR3: CASSVIPSDQETQYF. DNA for the CDR3: TGCGCCAGCAGCGTAATCCCTAGCGATCAAGAGACCCAGTACTTC. The chain uses TRBV5-1 and TRBJ2-5; maybe TRBD2 (6 bases). V lost 4 bases, J lost 2 bases, and 15 bases lay in between. The germline CDR1 and CDR2 sequences are SGHRS and YFSETQ. This CDR3 is 15 amino acids long.

This clonotype came up many times. The rearrangement joins TRBV20-1 to TRBJ2-1, with D possibly being TRBD1 (5 bases). CDR3 length: 12 residues. V lost 3 bases, J lost 9 bases, and 12 bases lay in between. Germline V gene lookup returns CDR1 DFQATT and CDR2 SNEGSKA (reference sequence). Here the CDR3 DNA reads TGCAGTGCTAGGGCTAGGGGCGGTGAGCAGTTCTTC. Its protein is CSARARGGEQFF.

This clonotype was recorded at least ten times. The chain couples TRBV30 to TRBJ1-2; TRBD1 agrees at 8 bases. The germline V gene has CDR1 GTSNPN and CDR2 SVGIG (reference sequence). The CDR3 runs 14 residues. V dropped 2 bases and J dropped 1; count of bases not matched to a gene: 3. CDR3 residues: CAWSSTGGNYGYTF. CDR3 bases: TGTGCCTGGAGTTCAACAGGGGGTAACTATGGCTACACCTTC.

There are many counts of this clonotype. The rearrangement uses TRBV20-1 and TRBJ1-6, with D tentatively TRBD1 (6 bases). Germline loops: CDR1 DFQATT, CDR2 SNEGSKA (reference sequence). The CDR3 totals 12 residues. Trimming left V 7 bases short and J 6 bases short, with 10 bases between. CDR3 protein: CSGTGLNSPLHF. CDR3 coding DNA: TGCAGTGGAACAGGGCTTAATTCACCCCTCCACTTT.

This clonotype occurred many times. The V gene is TRBV18, the J gene TRBJ1-2, with 8 bases identical to TRBD1. CDR1 and CDR2 (germline): KGHSH, LQKENI. Unmatched junction bases numbered 10, after V lost 3 bases and J lost 4 bases. The CDR3 spans 16 residues. In DNA, the CDR3 is TGTGCCAGCTCACCCGAAGATGGACAGGGCCCCTATGGCTACACCTTC. Translated, it gives CASSPEDGQGPYGYTF.

This clonotype occurred a few times. The rearrangement uses TRBV27 and TRBJ2-1; 8 bases fit TRBD2. The germline V gene encodes CDR1 MNHEY and CDR2 SMNVEV (reference sequence). Trimming cost V 1 base and J 7 bases; bases outside gene matches: 6. The CDR3 is 15 residues long. This CDR3 reads CASSLFAGGRNEQFF. CDR3 sequence (DNA): TGTGCCAGCAGTTTATTCGCGGGGGGCCGGAATGAGCAGTTCTTC.

As concerns this clonotype: A far larger clone differs by one base, so this is likely a read error. The chain combines TRBV6-9 with TRBJ2-7, with D hard to call. The CDR3 length is 14 residues. CDR1 MNHGY and CDR2 SVAAGI come from the germline V gene. The DNA of the CDR3 is TGTGCCAGCAGTTACATGGCAGAACTACGTGGGCAGCACTTC. It specifies CASSYMAELRGQHF.

Concerning this clonotype: A far larger clone is one nucleotide away, so this likely arose from a read error. The rearrangement uses TRBV15 and TRBJ2-1; D is perhaps TRBD1 (5 bases). This CDR3 has 15 residues. Germline V gives CDR1 LNHNV, CDR2 YYDKDF (reference sequence). The V end lost 1 base, the J end lost 10 bases, and 17 bases lay between the germline ends. This CDR3 is CATSRVAGIAYEQFF. The CDR3 bases are TGTGCCACCAGCAGAGTAGCAGGGATAGCCTACGAGCAGTTCTTC.

Points on this clonotype: A far larger clone is just one base off, so this is likely a read error. The V call is TRBV2, the J call TRBJ2-5; D is tentatively TRBD1 or TRBD2 (5 bases each). The DNA matches TRBJ2-3 better at its end, which makes the J call doubtful. Germline CDR1 SNHLY, CDR2 FYNNEI. CDR3 length: 20 residues. The CDR3 region is CASSEVRLWGFEGRTGTQYF. DNA for the CDR3: TGTGCCAGCAGTGAAGTCCGACTCTGGGGGTTCGAGGGCCGCACAGGTACGCAGTATTTT.

With respect to this clonotype: A much larger clone differs by one base, so this may be a read error. The J gene is TRBJ2-1, the V gene TRBV20-1; D gene ambiguous. CDR3 length: 11 residues. Germline CDR1 DFQATT, CDR2 SNEGSKA (reference sequence). DNA of the CDR3: TGCAGTGCTAGTTATGACAATGAGCAGGTCTTC. It yields the protein CSASYDNEQVF.

This clonotype has ten or more counts. The CDR3 sequence is CSARPSGQRESPLHF. CDR3 DNA sequence: TGCAGTGCTAGACCATCGGGACAGCGGGAATCACCCCTCCACTTT. The rearrangement links TRBV20-1 to TRBJ1-6, with TRBD1 identical over 7 bases. With V trimmed by 2 bases and J by 10 bases, 11 bases remained unmatched. This CDR3 has 15 residues. Germline CDR1 is DFQATT and CDR2 is SNEGSKA (reference sequence).

At least ten counts were recorded for this clonotype. This chain uses TRBV20-1 with TRBJ1-3; possible D gene TRBD1, 5 bases. The CDR3 runs to 11 residues. V gave up 6 bases and J gave up 8 bases, with 11 bases separating them. Per germline, CDR1 DFQATT and CDR2 SNEGSKA (reference sequence). The CDR3 coding sequence is TGCAGTGCCATAGGGGAACACACCATATATTTT. Translating it yields CSAIGEHTIYF.

In its sample, this clonotype was seen many times. A much larger clonotype is one base distant, so this may be a read error. The chain carries TRBV6-5 and TRBJ1-5; TRBD1 matches 7 bases. The CDR3 has 20 amino acids. The ends lost 0 bases at V and 4 bases at J; junction bases unmatched: 18. The V gene's germline CDR1 is MNHEY and CDR2 SVGAGI. The CDR3 DNA reads TGTGCCAGCAGTTACTCCCCCGGGACAGAGGGTGGAAAGCTTAATCAGCCCCAGCATTTT. Amino acid sequence: CASSYSPGTEGGKLNQPQHF.

This clonotype was seen many times. The CDR3 loop is CASMRELNTEAFF. CDR3 bases: TGTGCCAGCATGCGGGAATTGAACACTGAAGCTTTCTTT. This chain joins TRBV28 and TRBJ1-1; unclear D gene. V lost 7 bases, J lost 0 bases, and 9 bases lay in between. CDR1 is MDHEN, CDR2 SYDVKM, per germline. This CDR3 is built from 13 residues.

Many counts were recorded for this clonotype. This chain joins TRBV11-2 and TRBJ2-5; TRBD1 might be the D (5 bases). With 1 base removed from V and 3 bases from J, the gap between germline ends came to 12 bases. The CDR3 contains 15 residues. Germline V gene sequence: CDR1 SGHAT, CDR2 FQNNGV. The CDR3 DNA is TGTGCCAGCAGCTTAGTGGGCTGGGGCAAAGAGACCCAGTACTTC. Its protein is CASSLVGWGKETQYF. The entire variable domain, with the rest obtained from reference TRBV11-2 and TRBJ2-5, is as follows: EAGVAQSPRYKIIEKRQSVAFWCNPISGHATLYWYQQILGQGPKLLIQFQNNGVVDDSQLPKDRFSAERLKGVDSTLKIQPAKLEDSAVYLCASSLVGWGKETQYFGPGTRLLVL.

As regards this clonotype: Only one base separates this from a far larger clonotype, so it likely reflects a read error. The conserved phenylalanine or tryptophan is not found at the CDR3 terminus, so this likely reflects a read error. V is TRBV6-1 and J is TRBJ2-7; 8 nucleotides match TRBD2. CDR3 length: 18 residues. The trim removed 5 bases at V and 0 bases at J, leaving 15 bases unmatched. Looked up from germline, CDR1 is MNHNS and CDR2 is SASEGT. CDR3 loop: CASSLPQGAGVSSYEQYL. The CDR3, as DNA: TGTGCCAGCAGTCTACCGCAAGGAGCGGGGGTTAGCTCCTACGAGCAGTACTTA.

This clonotype appeared many times. The chain has TRBV19 and TRBJ2-1; no clear D gene. Germline V gene data show CDR1 as LNHDA and CDR2 as SQIVND (reference sequence). CDR3 length: 14 residues. Trimming took off 10 bases at V and 5 bases at J, with 18 bases between the two ends. As DNA, the CDR3 is TGTGCCACCTCGACACGGACCGCGGACAATGAGCAGTTCTTC. Protein: CATSTRTADNEQFF.

This clonotype was detected many times. This sequence joins TRBV2 and TRBJ1-5; no definite D call. The CDR3 runs to 15 residues. Germline CDR1 reads SNHLY; CDR2 reads FYNNEI. Trimming removed 6 bases from V and 5 bases from J, with 17 bases in between. This CDR3 is CASRARSFRDQPQHF. The CDR3 DNA reads TGTGCCAGCAGGGCCCGATCGTTCCGTGATCAGCCCCAGCATTTT.

The chain links TRBV5-1 to TRBJ2-3; D is perhaps TRBD1 (6 bases). Germline V gene sequence: CDR1 SGHRS, CDR2 YFSETQ. This CDR3 region has 13 residues. Trimming took off 9 bases at V and 4 bases at J, with 15 bases between the two ends. The CDR3 sequence is CATTTGSSDTQYF. Here the CDR3 DNA reads TGCGCCACTACAACAGGGAGTTCAGATACGCAGTATTTT.

There are many counts of this clonotype. The V and J genes are TRBV28 and TRBJ1-1; D is unresolved. The CDR3 sequence is 12 residues long. V lost 6 bases and J 5 bases, leaving 10 bases between the germline ends. Germline CDR1 and CDR2: MDHEN and SYDVKM. The CDR3 sequence: CASRLQSTEAFF. The CDR3 coding sequence is TGTGCCAGCAGGTTACAGAGTACTGAAGCTTTCTTT.

This clonotype has at least ten counts. The rearrangement uses TRBV12-3 or TRBV12-4 and TRBJ1-2, with 8 bases fitting TRBD1. V shed 3 bases and J 7 bases; nucleotides not matched to a gene: 10. The CDR3 extends over 15 amino acids. The DNA for the CDR3 is TGTGCCAGCAGTTTGGGCCGGCAGGGGGCGCGTGGCTACACCTTC. It specifies CASSLGRQGARGYTF.

This clonotype was counted many times. The V gene is TRBV2, the J gene TRBJ1-3, with 8 bases fitting TRBD1. Per the germline V gene, CDR1 is SNHLY and CDR2 is FYNNEI. V trimming: 6 bases; J trimming: 2 bases; junction bases outside the gene matches: 3. The CDR3 loop spans 14 amino acids. CDR3 region: CASSYRGAGNTIYF. The CDR3 nucleotides read TGTGCCAGCAGCTACAGGGGGGCTGGAAACACCATATATTTT.